This TCR beta chain was documented in a study of brain T cells in children with intractable seizures. CDR1 and CDR2 (germline): LNHDA, SQIVND (reference sequence). The CDR3 runs to 12 residues. Between the trimmed V and J ends, which lost 4 bases and 1 base, there was a span of 4 bases. This clone came up once. Different DNA sequences within this sample yield the same CDR3. Described time point: blood from clinic visit 5 months post-surgery; TSC patient then seizure free. Using immunoSEQ multiplex PCR, the repertoire was profiled, and TCRdb retains in-frame clones only, with some absent. The sample has about 340,000 clones, approximately 93% seen once; the top ten hold around 6%.

Sequenced here: peripheral blood, sampled 4 to 5 months after surgery. This receptor was taken from a boy under two years old with tuberous sclerosis and intractable seizures. The chain employs TRBV19 and TRBJ1-1; D unclear. The CDR3: CASSTGNTEAFF. CDR3 sequence (DNA): TGTGCCAGTAGTACGGGGAACACTGAAGCTTTCTTT.